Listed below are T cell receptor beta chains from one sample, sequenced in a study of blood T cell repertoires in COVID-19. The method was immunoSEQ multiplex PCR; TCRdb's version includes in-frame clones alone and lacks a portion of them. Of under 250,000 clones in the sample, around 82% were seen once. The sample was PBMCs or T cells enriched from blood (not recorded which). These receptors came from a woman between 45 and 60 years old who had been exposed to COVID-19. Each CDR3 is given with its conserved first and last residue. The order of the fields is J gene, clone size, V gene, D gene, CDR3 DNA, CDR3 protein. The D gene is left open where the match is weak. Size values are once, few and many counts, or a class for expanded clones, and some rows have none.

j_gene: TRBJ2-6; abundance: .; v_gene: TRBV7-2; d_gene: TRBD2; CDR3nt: TGTGCCAGCAGCAGACGATCCGGGGGGGCTGGGGCCAACGTCCTGACTTTC; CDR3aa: CASSRRSGGAGANVLTF
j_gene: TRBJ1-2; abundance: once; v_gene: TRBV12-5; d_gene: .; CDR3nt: TGTGCTAGTGGTTTGGGGAGTGGCAACTATGGCTACACCTTC; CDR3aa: CASGLGSGNYGYTF
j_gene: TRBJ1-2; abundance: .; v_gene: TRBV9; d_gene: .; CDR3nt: TGTGCCAGCAGCGTAGGGGTGGGGGCCGTCTATGGCTACACCTTC; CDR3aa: CASSVGVGAVYGYTF
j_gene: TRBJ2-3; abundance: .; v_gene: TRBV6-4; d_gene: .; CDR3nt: TGTGCCAGCAGCTCCTCGGGGGGCAGGGATACGCAGTATTTT; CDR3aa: CASSSSGGRDTQYF
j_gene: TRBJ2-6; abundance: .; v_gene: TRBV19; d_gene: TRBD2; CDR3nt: TGTGCCAGTAGTATACCTAGCGGGGGGGGCTCTGGGGCCAACGTCCTGACTTTC; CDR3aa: CASSIPSGGGSGANVLTF
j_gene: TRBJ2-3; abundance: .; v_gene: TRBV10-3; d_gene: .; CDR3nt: TGTGCCACCAACTCTGGCGGAGATACGCAGTATTTT; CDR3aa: CATNSGGDTQYF
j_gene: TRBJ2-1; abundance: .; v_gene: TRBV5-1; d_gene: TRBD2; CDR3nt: TGCGCCAGCAGCTTGCTGCTAGCGGGGGGCAGTGGCAATGAGCAGTTCTTC; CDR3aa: CASSLLLAGGSGNEQFF
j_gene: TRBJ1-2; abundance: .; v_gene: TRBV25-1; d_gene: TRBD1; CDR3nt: TGTGCCAGCAACGGTCAGGGGGAGGCTAACTATGGCTACACCTTC; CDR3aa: CASNGQGEANYGYTF
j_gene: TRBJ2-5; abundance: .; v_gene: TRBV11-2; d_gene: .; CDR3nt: TGTGCCAGCAGCTTAGCCGAGAGTGAGACCCAGTACTTC; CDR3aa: CASSLAESETQYF
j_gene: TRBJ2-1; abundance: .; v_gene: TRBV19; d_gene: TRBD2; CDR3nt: TGTGCCAGTACCGAACTAGCGGGGGGGCCGGGGAATGAGCAGTTCTTC; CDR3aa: CASTELAGGPGNEQFF
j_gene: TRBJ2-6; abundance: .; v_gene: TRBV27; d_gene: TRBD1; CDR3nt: TGTGCCAGCAGCTGGGGGACAGGGGTTTCTGGGGCCAACGTCCTGACTTTC; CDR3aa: CASSWGTGVSGANVLTF
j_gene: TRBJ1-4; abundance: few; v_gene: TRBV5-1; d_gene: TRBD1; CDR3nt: TGCGCCAGCAGCCGTCCGGGGACAGGGAATGAAAAACTGTTTTTT; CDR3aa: CASSRPGTGNEKLFF
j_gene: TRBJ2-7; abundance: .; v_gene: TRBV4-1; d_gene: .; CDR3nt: TGCGCCAGCAGCCAAGAACCACCCTCGGGGGTAAGCTCCTACGAGCAGTACTTC; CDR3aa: CASSQEPPSGVSSYEQYF
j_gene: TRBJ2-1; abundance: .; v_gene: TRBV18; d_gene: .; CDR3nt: TGTGCCAGCTCCCCTTGGGCTAGCCCAAATGAGCAGTTCTTC; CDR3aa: CASSPWASPNEQFF
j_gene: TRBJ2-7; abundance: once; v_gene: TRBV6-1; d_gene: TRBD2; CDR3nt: TGTGCCAGCAGTGTAGCGGGGGGGAACTCCTACGAGCAGTACTTC; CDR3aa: CASSVAGGNSYEQYF
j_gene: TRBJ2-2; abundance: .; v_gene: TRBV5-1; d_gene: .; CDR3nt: TGCGCCAGCAGCTCGCAGGGCATCTCGAACACCGGGGAGCTGTTTTTT; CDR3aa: CASSSQGISNTGELFF
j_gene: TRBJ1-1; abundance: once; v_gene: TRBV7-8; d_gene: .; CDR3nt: TGTGCCAGCAGTCATCCAGGGGTAGCTTTCTTT; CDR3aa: CASSHPGVAFF
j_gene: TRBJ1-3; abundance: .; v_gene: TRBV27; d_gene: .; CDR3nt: TGTGCCAGCAGTCCTACAGGGACCCGAAACACCATATATTTT; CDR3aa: CASSPTGTRNTIYF
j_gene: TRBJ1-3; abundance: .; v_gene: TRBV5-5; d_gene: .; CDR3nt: TGTGCCAGCAGCCGCCTACCGGACAGTTACTCTGGAAACACCATATATTTT; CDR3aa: CASSRLPDSYSGNTIYF
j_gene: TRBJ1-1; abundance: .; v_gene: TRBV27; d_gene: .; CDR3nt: TGTGCCAGCAGTTTAAGAGCAGGGAACACTGAAGCTTTCTTT; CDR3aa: CASSLRAGNTEAFF
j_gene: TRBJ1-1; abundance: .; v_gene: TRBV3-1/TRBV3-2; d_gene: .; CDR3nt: TGTGCCAGCAGCCAGCTACAGGGAAACACTGAAGCTTTCTTT; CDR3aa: CASSQLQGNTEAFF
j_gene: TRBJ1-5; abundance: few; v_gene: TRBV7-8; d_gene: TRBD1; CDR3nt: TGTGCCAGCAGCCGAGACAGGGGTGATCAGCCCCAGCATTTT; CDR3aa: CASSRDRGDQPQHF
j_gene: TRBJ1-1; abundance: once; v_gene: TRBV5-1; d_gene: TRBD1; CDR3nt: TGCGCCAGCAGCAAGGGGACAGGGACCGCGGGCACTGAAGCTTTCTTT; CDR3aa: CASSKGTGTAGTEAFF
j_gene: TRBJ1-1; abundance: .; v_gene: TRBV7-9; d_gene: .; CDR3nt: TGTGCCAGCAGCTTAGGCGGGGTGAACACTGAAGCTTTCTTT; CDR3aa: CASSLGGVNTEAFF
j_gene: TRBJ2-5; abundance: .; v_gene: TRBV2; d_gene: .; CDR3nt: TGTGCCAGCAGGTTAGGACAGTACCAAGAGACCCAGTACTTC; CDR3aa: CASRLGQYQETQYF
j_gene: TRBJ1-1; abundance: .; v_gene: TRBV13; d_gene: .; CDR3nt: TGTGCCAGCAGCTTTAGCAATGAAGCTTTCTTT; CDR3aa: CASSFSNEAFF
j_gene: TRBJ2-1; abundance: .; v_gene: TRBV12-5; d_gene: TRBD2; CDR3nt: TGTGCTAGTGGGACTAGCGGGGGAGACAATGAGCAGTTCTTC; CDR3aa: CASGTSGGDNEQFF
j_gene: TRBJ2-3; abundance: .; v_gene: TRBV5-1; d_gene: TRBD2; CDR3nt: TGCGCCAGCAGCAGGCCGAGCGGGGGTGACCGGGGTACGCAGTATTTT; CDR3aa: CASSRPSGGDRGTQYF
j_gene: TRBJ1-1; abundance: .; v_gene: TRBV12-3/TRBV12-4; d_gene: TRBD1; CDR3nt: TGTGCCAGCAGTTTAGGGGGACAGGGGGCCGGACGTTGG; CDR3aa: CASSLGGQGAGRW
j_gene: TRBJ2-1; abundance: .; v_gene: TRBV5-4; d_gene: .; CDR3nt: TGTGCCGGGGGGTTAGTCGGGGAAACAGACTACAATGAGCAGTTCTTC; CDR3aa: CAGGLVGETDYNEQFF
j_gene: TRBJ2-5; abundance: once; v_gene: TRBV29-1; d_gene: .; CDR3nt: TGCAGCGTTAACAGGGTGTCCCAAGAGACCCAGTACTTC; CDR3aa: CSVNRVSQETQYF
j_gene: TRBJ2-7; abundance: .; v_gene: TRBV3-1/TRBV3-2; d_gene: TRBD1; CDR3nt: TGTGCCAGCAGCCTCGGGACAGGGCCCTACGAGCAGTACTTC; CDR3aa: CASSLGTGPYEQYF
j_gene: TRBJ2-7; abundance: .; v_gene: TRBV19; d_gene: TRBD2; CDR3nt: TGTGCCAGTAGTATCGGCCGGGGGGGATCGGTGCTGGCCGAGCAGTACTTC; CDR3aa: CASSIGRGGSVLAEQYF
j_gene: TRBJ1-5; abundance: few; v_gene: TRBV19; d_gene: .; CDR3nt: TGTGCCAGTATCGGAGGATTAAGCAATCAGCCCCAGCATTTT; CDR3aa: CASIGGLSNQPQHF
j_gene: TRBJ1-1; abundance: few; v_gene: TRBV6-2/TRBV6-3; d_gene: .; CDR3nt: TGTGCCAGCAGTTATAACACTTGGGGCGGAACTGAAGCTTTCTTT; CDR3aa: CASSYNTWGGTEAFF
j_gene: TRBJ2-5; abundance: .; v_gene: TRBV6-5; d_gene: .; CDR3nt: TGTGCCAGCAATTTTCCTCGGGAGACCCAGTACTTC; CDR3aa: CASNFPRETQYF
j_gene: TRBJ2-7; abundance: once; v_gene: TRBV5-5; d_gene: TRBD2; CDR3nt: TGTGCCAGCAGCTTGGCCCCCCCAGTTACTAGCGGAAGCTCCTACGAGCAGTACTTC; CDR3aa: CASSLAPPVTSGSSYEQYF
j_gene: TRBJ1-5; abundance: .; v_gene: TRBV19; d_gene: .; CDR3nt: TGTGCCAGTGTCGGCACAGCTAATCAGCCCCAGCATTTT; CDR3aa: CASVGTANQPQHF
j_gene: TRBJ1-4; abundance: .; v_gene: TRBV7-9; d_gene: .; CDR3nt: TGTGCCAGCAGCTTACGATTACAGGGAGGGTTTGCAACTAATGAAAAACTGTTTTTT; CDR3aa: CASSLRLQGGFATNEKLFF
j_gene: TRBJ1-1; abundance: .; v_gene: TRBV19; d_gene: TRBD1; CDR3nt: TGTGCCAGTAGTCCTAACAGGGGGAACACTGAAGCTTTCTTT; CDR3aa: CASSPNRGNTEAFF
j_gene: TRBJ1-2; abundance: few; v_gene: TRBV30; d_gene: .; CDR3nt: TGTGCCTGGAGTTTACAGGGATTGGGCGGCTACACCTTC; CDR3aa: CAWSLQGLGGYTF
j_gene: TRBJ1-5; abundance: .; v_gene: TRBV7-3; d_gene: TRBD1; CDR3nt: TGTGCCAGCAGCCTGAGACAGGGTCAGCCCCAGCATTTT; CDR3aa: CASSLRQGQPQHF
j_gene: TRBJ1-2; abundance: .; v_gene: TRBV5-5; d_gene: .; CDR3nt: TGTGCCAGCGGGGGGATCCAAGCCCTGGCGGGCTACACCTTC; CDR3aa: CASGGIQALAGYTF